These 26 T cell receptor beta chains came from one sample sequenced in a study of PD-1 blockade in classical Hodgkin lymphoma. Noted time point: cycle 4 day 1 (C4D1), after five to seven weeks of nivolumab. All patients relapsed after autologous stem cell transplantation, and brentuximab vedotin exposure varied. The repertoire was sequenced with immunoSEQ multiplex PCR; TCRdb's copy has only in-frame clones and lacks some. Among about 96,000 clones listed, roughly 91% were seen once. Here the sequenced sample was peripheral blood mononuclear cells (PBMCs), taken before the fourth cycle of nivolumab. Receptors were obtained from a human donor with classical Hodgkin lymphoma.

In its sample, this clone was seen once. The chain uses TRBV5-4 and TRBJ2-1; D possibly corresponds to TRBD2 (5 bases). The CDR3 length is 16 residues. Germline-derived CDR1 and CDR2 are SGHNT and YYREEE (reference sequence). V lost 9 bases to trimming and J lost 6 bases, with 25 bases between them. The CDR3 loop is CAIPGRVPGASNEQFF. The CDR3 nucleotides read TGTGCCATCCCCGGGCGGGTCCCAGGTGCATCCAATGAGCAGTTCTTC.

This chain uses TRBV7-6 with TRBJ2-1, with unresolved D. Germline assignment: CDR1 SGHVS and CDR2 FNYEAQ. Trimming stripped 2 bases from V and 5 bases from J, with 7 bases between. This CDR3 comprises 13 residues. CDR3 sequence: CASSLFFDNEQFF. CDR3 nucleotides: TGTGCCAGCAGCTTATTTTTCGACAATGAGCAGTTCTTC.

V usage is TRBV29-1 and J usage is TRBJ2-5, with D possibly matching TRBD2 (6 bases). Germline CDR1 and CDR2: SQVTM and ANQGSEA. The CDR3 runs 14 residues. V lost 4 bases and J lost 5, with 17 bases in between. CDR3 sequence (DNA): TGCAGCGTTGTTCTCACGGGAGTGGGGGAGACCCAGTACTTC. Protein: CSVVLTGVGETQYF.

The rearrangement joins TRBV7-9 to TRBJ2-7; D unclear. The CDR3 has 13 amino acids. Looked up from germline, CDR1 is SEHNR and CDR2 is FQNEAQ (reference sequence). Trimming left V 4 bases short and J 2 bases short, with 9 bases between. As DNA, the CDR3 is TGTGCCAGCAGCTCCAGTTACACCTACGAGCAGTACTTC. Translated, it gives CASSSSYTYEQYF.

This clone was observed a few times. This sequence joins TRBV9 and TRBJ2-7; 9 bases line up with TRBD1. CDR1 is SGDLS, CDR2 YYNGEE, per germline. The CDR3 is made up of 14 amino acids. Trimming removed 4 bases from V and 7 bases from J; junction bases left unmatched: 9. Here the CDR3 reads CASSPRQGVGEQYF. The CDR3 nucleotides read TGTGCCAGCAGCCCTCGACAGGGGGTGGGAGAGCAGTACTTC.

The rearrangement links TRBV7-9 to TRBJ2-3; D gene ambiguous. The germline V gene has CDR1 SEHNR and CDR2 FQNEAQ (reference sequence). V dropped 4 bases and J dropped 7 bases, with 18 bases sitting between them. The CDR3 consists of 15 residues. CDR3 amino acids: CASSSRAGFWNTQYF. CDR3 coding DNA: TGTGCCAGCAGCTCCCGGGCCGGGTTTTGGAATACGCAGTATTTT.

The chain employs TRBV7-6 and TRBJ2-1, with TRBD1 matching 8 bases. This CDR3 contains 16 residues. CDR1 SGHVS and CDR2 FNYEAQ come from the germline V gene. V shed 3 bases and J 9 bases; nucleotides not matched to a gene: 13. CDR3 DNA sequence: TGTGCCAGCAGCTTCGATCGCGACAGGGGTACAACTGAGCAGTTCTTC. Amino acids: CASSFDRDRGTTEQFF.

This clone was found a few times. This rearrangement joins TRBV6-5 to TRBJ1-5, with D possibly being TRBD1 (5 bases). The CDR3 spans 13 residues. Per the germline V gene, CDR1 is MNHEY and CDR2 is SVGAGI. The ends were cut back, 5 bases at V and 7 bases at J, with 12 bases in the middle. CDR3 in DNA: TGTGCCAGCAGTCGGGGAGGGGAGCAGCCCCAGCATTTT. Translating gives CASSRGGEQPQHF.

This clone appeared a single time. The chain recombines TRBV11-3 with TRBJ2-7, with no clear D. Per the germline V gene, CDR1 is SGHNT and CDR2 is YENEEA. V was clipped by 0 bases and J by 3 bases, with 3 bases between them. CDR3 length: 12 amino acids. The CDR3 DNA reads as TGTGCCAGCAGCTTAGACAACTACGAGCAGTACTTC. It encodes CASSLDNYEQYF.

This clone was counted a few times. This sequence joins TRBV18 and TRBJ1-1; D may be TRBD1 (6 bases). Germline values: CDR1 KGHSH, CDR2 LQKENI. V was shortened by 3 bases and J by 5 bases, with 16 bases between the two germline ends. The CDR3 extends over 15 amino acids. The CDR3 nucleotides read TGTGCCAGCTCACCTGACGGGGGCTCGCGGACTGAAGCTTTCTTT. It translates to CASSPDGGSRTEAFF.

The chain combines TRBV28 with TRBJ2-7; a possible D gene is TRBD2 (6 bases). Germline V gene data show CDR1 as MDHEN and CDR2 as SYDVKM. V was clipped by 7 bases and J by 2 bases, with 12 bases between them. The CDR3 has 13 amino acids. The CDR3 DNA is TGTGCCAGCACCCTCGGGGGAACCTACGAGCAGTACTTC. This encodes CASTLGGTYEQYF.

The chain couples TRBV14 to TRBJ2-1, with a tentative D call TRBD2 (6 bases). CDR3 length: 15 residues. Germline loops: CDR1 SGHDN, CDR2 FVKESK. V dropped 0 bases and J dropped 8 bases, with 14 bases sitting between them. The CDR3 spells CASSQDPLLAHEQFF. Here the CDR3 DNA reads TGTGCCAGCAGCCAAGATCCCCTACTAGCCCATGAGCAGTTCTTC.

V and J are TRBV2 and TRBJ1-2; tentative D call: TRBD1 (6 bases). The CDR3 loop spans 11 amino acids. V was pared by 10 bases and J by 4 bases, with 10 bases between. The germline V gene has CDR1 SNHLY and CDR2 FYNNEI. The CDR3 region is CAIGTTYGYTF. The CDR3 coding sequence is TGTGCCATCGGGACAACCTATGGCTACACCTTC.

The chain has TRBV15 and TRBJ2-2, with 7 bases that match TRBD1. With V trimmed by 8 bases and J by 6 bases, 12 bases remained unmatched. There are 15 residues in the CDR3. The germline gives CDR1 LNHNV, CDR2 YYDKDF (reference sequence). CDR3 protein: CATRTLTGKPGELFF. The DNA for the CDR3 is TGTGCCACCCGCACTCTGACAGGGAAGCCCGGGGAGCTGTTTTTT. The entire variable domain, with the rest obtained from reference TRBV15 and TRBJ2-2, is as follows: DAMVIQNPRYQVTQFGKPVTLSCSQTLNHNVMYWYQQKSSQAPKLLFHYYDKDFNNEADTPDNFQSRRPNTSFCFLDIRSPGLGDTAMYLCATRTLTGKPGELFFGEGSRLTVL.

J is TRBJ2-7 and V is TRBV27; 8 bases line up with TRBD2. This CDR3 has 17 residues. CDR1 and CDR2 (germline): MNHEY, SMNVEV (reference sequence). Losses at the gene ends were 2 bases for V and 0 bases for J; bases not matched to a gene: 9. The CDR3 loop is CASSLRSGGDSSYEQYF. The CDR3 DNA follows: TGTGCCAGCAGTTTAAGATCGGGAGGGGACTCCTCCTACGAGCAGTACTTC.

The chain combines TRBV27 with TRBJ2-3, with D perhaps matching TRBD1 or TRBD2 (6 bases each). CDR3 length equals 15 residues. CDR1 is MNHEY, CDR2 SMNVEV, per germline (reference sequence). V lost 1 base to trimming and J lost 0 bases, with 8 bases between them. The CDR3 nucleotides are TGTGCCAGCAGTTTATGGGGGGCTAGCACAGATACGCAGTATTTT. Amino acid sequence: CASSLWGASTDTQYF.

The chain employs TRBV7-2 and TRBJ1-1, with D hard to call. CDR3 size: 15 residues. Trimming cost V 6 bases and J 1 base, with 15 bases left between them. CDR1 SGHTA and CDR2 FQGNSA come from the germline V gene. CDR3 in amino acids: CASSLPPRANTEAFF. CDR3 nucleotide sequence: TGTGCCAGCAGTTTGCCTCCCCGGGCGAACACTGAAGCTTTCTTT.

The chain is built from TRBV15 and TRBJ2-3; unclear D gene. V was shortened by 3 bases and J by 2 bases, with 12 bases between the two germline ends. Germline CDR1 and CDR2: LNHNV and YYDKDF (reference sequence). There are 15 residues in the CDR3. The CDR3 loop is CATSSERRNTDTQYF. In nucleotides, the CDR3 is TGTGCCACCAGCAGCGAGCGAAGAAACACAGATACGCAGTATTTT.

This chain connects TRBV6-1 to TRBJ1-1; D might be TRBD1 (5 bases). In germline, CDR1 is MNHNS, CDR2 SASEGT. The CDR3 consists of 16 residues. V lost 4 bases to trimming and J lost 7 bases, with 22 bases between them. This chain's CDR3 is CASSVGATPPIDEAFF. The CDR3 region has the DNA TGTGCCAGCAGTGTCGGGGCGACCCCCCCAATTGATGAAGCTTTCTTT.

V usage is TRBV19 and J usage is TRBJ1-2; 9 positions agree with TRBD1. CDR1 is LNHDA and CDR2 is SQIVND in the germline V gene (reference sequence). Unmatched junction bases numbered 14, after V lost 6 bases and J lost 6 bases. The length of the CDR3 is 16 residues. CDR3 residues: CASSAAVLQGAHGYTF. The CDR3 DNA follows: TGTGCCAGTAGCGCCGCCGTGTTACAGGGGGCGCATGGCTACACCTTC.

The chain carries TRBV6-4 and TRBJ2-2; D possibly corresponds to TRBD1 (6 bases). The CDR3 totals 14 residues. Trimming removed 6 bases from V and 5 bases from J, with 13 bases in between. CDR1 is MRHNA, CDR2 SNTAGT, per germline. This chain's CDR3 is CASREGGFTGELFF. The CDR3 DNA sequence: TGTGCCAGCAGGGAAGGGGGATTTACCGGGGAGCTGTTTTTT.

The rearrangement joins TRBV19 to TRBJ2-1; TRBD2 matches at 11 bases. The CDR3 length is 14 residues. Trimming cost V 6 bases and J 8 bases; bases outside gene matches: 6. The germline V gene has CDR1 LNHDA and CDR2 SQIVND (reference sequence). CDR3 protein: CASSRLAGLDEQFF. The CDR3 DNA reads TGTGCCAGTAGCCGACTAGCGGGACTCGATGAGCAGTTCTTC.

This clone was seen a single time. The chain combines TRBV27 with TRBJ2-3; D is unclear. Germline values: CDR1 MNHEY, CDR2 SMNVEV (reference sequence). CDR3 length: 13 residues. Trimming left V 0 bases short and J 6 bases short, with 7 bases between. This chain's CDR3 is CASSLSVLDTQYF. The CDR3 DNA reads TGTGCCAGCAGTTTATCGGTGCTGGATACGCAGTATTTT.

The count of this clone is one. This chain connects TRBV15 to TRBJ1-2, with 9 bases matching TRBD1. Germline CDR1 reads LNHNV; CDR2 reads YYDKDF (reference sequence). V lost 5 bases, J lost 8 bases, and 6 bases stayed unmatched. The CDR3 is 13 amino acids. This CDR3 reads CATSGTGSRGYTF. CDR3 DNA: TGTGCCACCAGCGGGACAGGGTCTAGGGGCTACACCTTC.

The gene calls are TRBV28 and TRBJ1-1; D gene uncertain. V dropped 6 bases and J dropped 0 bases, with 20 bases sitting between them. From germline, CDR1 is MDHEN and CDR2 SYDVKM. The CDR3 sequence is 17 residues long. CDR3 region: CASSSLGFRLLNTEAFF. DNA for the CDR3: TGTGCCAGCAGCTCGTTGGGGTTTCGACTCTTGAACACTGAAGCTTTCTTT. The entire variable domain, with the rest obtained from reference TRBV28 and TRBJ1-1, is as follows: DVKVTQSSRYLVKRTGEKVFLECVQDMDHENMFWYRQDPGLGLRLIYFSYDVKMKEKGDIPEGYSVSREKKERFSLILESASTNQTSMYLCASSSLGFRLLNTEAFFGQGTRLTVV.

The chain links TRBV15 to TRBJ1-4; D unclear. This CDR3 is 13 amino acids long. Germline V lookup: CDR1 LNHNV, CDR2 YYDKDF (reference sequence). The germline V and J ends were trimmed by 0 bases and 8 bases, with 7 bases remaining between them. The CDR3 DNA reads TGTGCCACCAGCAGAGATCACGGGGAAAAACTGTTTTTT. This gives the protein CATSRDHGEKLFF.